A selection of T cell receptor beta chains follows, all from one sample in a study of molecular identifiers for immune sequencing clone quantification. A single record per CDR3 protein comes from TCRdb applying MiXCR to the PCR reads. The repertoire consists of some 93,000 distinct CDR3 sequences, with over 20% occurring once and the leading ten covering more than 0.85%. The source material was naive CD8+ T cells from blood, with Jurkat cell RNA spiked in. These receptors were collected from a human donor in good health. Some libraries in this study had Jurkat cell RNA spiked in. CDR3s include the opening cysteine and the closing phenylalanine or tryptophan. Each record gives: J gene, V gene, D gene, clone size, CDR3 DNA, CDR3 protein. A D gene is named only where the DNA matches it firmly. The size entry is marked missing in some rows and otherwise reads once, few, many or a size class.

j_call: TRBJ1-2; v_call: TRBV13; d_call: NA; clone_size: NA; cdr3_nt: TGTGCCAGCAGCTTAGAGGTCGGCAAGGGGAGGAACGGCTACACCTTC; cdr3_aa: CASSLEVGKGRNGYTF
j_call: TRBJ2-1; v_call: TRBV15; d_call: NA; clone_size: few; cdr3_nt: TGTGCCACCAGCAGAGATGTAGGGCTAGCGACTGGGGTCGATGAGCAGTTCTTC; cdr3_aa: CATSRDVGLATGVDEQFF
j_call: TRBJ2-7; v_call: TRBV7-9; d_call: NA; clone_size: many; cdr3_nt: TGTGCCAGCAGCTTTTCCCCCGGGGGGCCCGGCGAGCAGTACTTC; cdr3_aa: CASSFSPGGPGEQYF
j_call: TRBJ2-7; v_call: TRBV4-3; d_call: NA; clone_size: many; cdr3_nt: TGCGCCAGCAGCCAAGACTGGAGCTCCTACGAGCAGTACTTC; cdr3_aa: CASSQDWSSYEQYF
j_call: TRBJ1-5; v_call: TRBV3-1; d_call: NA; clone_size: NA; cdr3_nt: TGTGCCAGCAGCCAAGAAGGCCAGCAAGGTCAGCCCCAGCATTTT; cdr3_aa: CASSQEGQQGQPQHF
j_call: TRBJ2-1; v_call: TRBV9; d_call: TRBD2; clone_size: NA; cdr3_nt: TGTGCCAGCAGCGTCGGGGGGGAGGATGAGCAGTTCTTC; cdr3_aa: CASSVGGEDEQFF
j_call: TRBJ2-1; v_call: TRBV7-2; d_call: TRBD2; clone_size: few; cdr3_nt: TGTGCCAGCAGTGATACTAGCGGGGGGGCCCCCTACAATGAGCAGTTCTTC; cdr3_aa: CASSDTSGGAPYNEQFF
j_call: TRBJ2-1; v_call: TRBV6-5; d_call: TRBD2; clone_size: NA; cdr3_nt: TGTGCCAGCAGTTACGAGGTAGCGGGGGGTACCATCAATGAGCAGTTCTTC; cdr3_aa: CASSYEVAGGTINEQFF
j_call: TRBJ2-7; v_call: TRBV7-2; d_call: TRBD2; clone_size: many; cdr3_nt: TGTGCCAGCAGCCCACTGCGACGGGACTATTCCTACGAGCAGTACTTC; cdr3_aa: CASSPLRRDYSYEQYF
j_call: TRBJ2-2; v_call: TRBV19; d_call: TRBD1; clone_size: many; cdr3_nt: TGTGCCAGCCGCGGACAGGGTATTCCCGGGGAGCTGTTTTTT; cdr3_aa: CASRGQGIPGELFF
j_call: TRBJ2-7; v_call: TRBV6-6; d_call: TRBD1; clone_size: many; cdr3_nt: TGTGCCAGCTCAGAGACAGGGGCCTACGAGCAGTACTTC; cdr3_aa: CASSETGAYEQYF
j_call: TRBJ2-2; v_call: TRBV5-3; d_call: TRBD1; clone_size: few; cdr3_nt: TGTGCCAGCAGCTTGGGGGACAGAGCGAACACCGGGGAGCTGTTTTTT; cdr3_aa: CASSLGDRANTGELFF
j_call: TRBJ2-1; v_call: TRBV7-6; d_call: NA; clone_size: NA; cdr3_nt: TGTGCCAGCAGCTTCGGGGCTAGCTCCTACAATGAGCAGTTCTTC; cdr3_aa: CASSFGASSYNEQFF
j_call: TRBJ2-7; v_call: TRBV5-1; d_call: NA; clone_size: many; cdr3_nt: TGCGCCAGCAGCCCCGGTCCGGGGTCTAGCTACGAGCAGTACTTC; cdr3_aa: CASSPGPGSSYEQYF
j_call: TRBJ2-3; v_call: TRBV6-2/TRBV6-3; d_call: TRBD2; clone_size: many; cdr3_nt: TGTGCCTCTGGCCGACCGGGACTAGCGGGGTACACAGATACGCAGTATTTT; cdr3_aa: CASGRPGLAGYTDTQYF
j_call: TRBJ2-7; v_call: TRBV28; d_call: NA; clone_size: many; cdr3_nt: TGTGCCAGCAGTTTAGTTCTAGGGTCCTACGAGCAGTACTTC; cdr3_aa: CASSLVLGSYEQYF
j_call: TRBJ2-3; v_call: TRBV5-5; d_call: TRBD2; clone_size: many; cdr3_nt: TGTGCCAGCAGCTTGTGGACTAGCGGGAGCTTGGGCACAGATACGCAGTATTTT; cdr3_aa: CASSLWTSGSLGTDTQYF
j_call: TRBJ2-3; v_call: TRBV10-3; d_call: TRBD2; clone_size: many; cdr3_nt: TGTGCCATCTCGACTAGCGGGGTCACAGATACGCAGTATTTT; cdr3_aa: CAISTSGVTDTQYF
j_call: TRBJ2-7; v_call: TRBV7-9; d_call: NA; clone_size: many; cdr3_nt: TGTGCCAGCAGCTTATTTCTTGGCGAGCAGTACTTC; cdr3_aa: CASSLFLGEQYF
j_call: TRBJ2-1; v_call: TRBV4-1; d_call: TRBD2; clone_size: many; cdr3_nt: TGCGCCAGCAGCCCCTCCCTCGCCGGGGGGTACAATGAGCAGTTCTTC; cdr3_aa: CASSPSLAGGYNEQFF
j_call: TRBJ2-7; v_call: TRBV29-1; d_call: NA; clone_size: many; cdr3_nt: TGCAGCGTCCGCGGGGGAACAGGGGGTTCCTCCTACGAGCAGTACTTC; cdr3_aa: CSVRGGTGGSSYEQYF
j_call: TRBJ2-2; v_call: TRBV9; d_call: TRBD2; clone_size: many; cdr3_nt: TGTGCCAGCAGCGTACTAGCGGTAAACACCGGGGAGCTGTTTTTT; cdr3_aa: CASSVLAVNTGELFF
j_call: TRBJ2-4; v_call: TRBV18; d_call: NA; clone_size: many; cdr3_nt: TGTGCCAGCTCACGTGTTAGCGAGAACATTCAGTACTTC; cdr3_aa: CASSRVSENIQYF
j_call: TRBJ2-7; v_call: TRBV7-9; d_call: NA; clone_size: many; cdr3_nt: TGTGCCAGCAGGAAGGCGGGCGAGCAGTACTTC; cdr3_aa: CASRKAGEQYF
j_call: TRBJ2-3; v_call: TRBV19; d_call: TRBD2; clone_size: NA; cdr3_nt: TGTGCCAGTAGTGGGACTAGCGACACAGATACGCAGTATTTT; cdr3_aa: CASSGTSDTDTQYF
j_call: TRBJ2-5; v_call: TRBV4-1; d_call: TRBD1; clone_size: many; cdr3_nt: TGCGCCAGCAGCCGTGGACAGGTCGAGGAGACCCAGTACTTC; cdr3_aa: CASSRGQVEETQYF
j_call: TRBJ2-1; v_call: TRBV12-5; d_call: TRBD2; clone_size: NA; cdr3_nt: TGTGCTAGTGGTCTGGGACTAGCTGGTGAGCAGCTCTTC; cdr3_aa: CASGLGLAGEQLF
j_call: TRBJ2-7; v_call: TRBV20-1; d_call: NA; clone_size: few; cdr3_nt: TGCAGTGCTTACACACCGACCTCCTACGAGCAGTACTTC; cdr3_aa: CSAYTPTSYEQYF
j_call: TRBJ2-3; v_call: TRBV12-3/TRBV12-4; d_call: TRBD1; clone_size: many; cdr3_nt: TGTGCCAGCAGAGCAGGGGGCTGGGTAGATACGCAGTATTTT; cdr3_aa: CASRAGGWVDTQYF